These 31 T cell receptor beta chains share one sample of origin, sequenced in a study of blood T cell repertoires in COVID-19. Data came from immunoSEQ multiplex PCR; TCRdb stores just in-frame clones and leaves some out. The repertoire consists of over 150,000 clones, with 84% occurring once and the leading ten covering about 6.4%. Sequenced material: peripheral blood. These receptors were obtained from a human donor in a cohort sampled during active COVID-19.

The rearrangement links TRBV19 to TRBJ2-5; 8 bases align to TRBD2. The V segment lost 9 bases and the J segment 6 bases; nucleotides outside the gene matches: 12. The CDR3 length is 14 residues. The germline CDR1 and CDR2 sequences are LNHDA and SQIVND (reference sequence). CDR3 coding DNA: TGTGCCAGCTCTCCGGGAGGGCGACAGCAGACCCAGTACTTC. This encodes CASSPGGRQQTQYF. The whole variable domain, remainder taken from reference TRBV19 and TRBJ2-5, is DGGITQSPKYLFRKEGQNVTLSCEQNLNHDAMYWYRQDPGQGLRLIYYSQIVNDFQKGDIAEGYSVSREKKESFPLTVTSAQKNPTAFYLCASSPGGRQQTQYFGPGTRLLVL.

CDR3 bases: TGCGCCAGCAGCGCCGACAGGGGGGGCACCGGGGAGCTGTTTTTT. It translates to CASSADRGGTGELFF. The V and J genes are TRBV5-1 and TRBJ2-2; 9 bases align to TRBD1. Trimming removed 4 bases from V and 4 bases from J; junction bases left unmatched: 5. Germline V gene data show CDR1 as SGHRS and CDR2 as YFSETQ. The CDR3 is made up of 15 amino acids.

The chain links TRBV10-3 to TRBJ2-2; D perhaps matches TRBD2 (5 bases). V dropped 2 bases and J dropped 7 bases, with 5 bases sitting between them. Germline V CDR1 and CDR2: ENHRY, SYGVKD. The CDR3 runs to 12 residues. CDR3 loop: CAISEGGGELFF. CDR3 in DNA: TGTGCCATCAGTGAGGGAGGCGGGGAGCTGTTTTTT.

The chain has TRBV24-1 and TRBJ1-2; maybe TRBD1 (5 bases). V dropped 2 bases and J dropped 4 bases, with 16 bases sitting between them. Germline values: CDR1 KGHDR, CDR2 SFDVKD. This CDR3 has 16 residues. CDR3 amino acids: CATSDSGGSKAYGYTF. The CDR3 DNA follows: TGTGCCACCAGTGATTCCGGGGGGAGCAAAGCCTATGGCTACACCTTC.

The rearrangement links TRBV9 to TRBJ2-7; TRBD2 aligns across 8 bases. The junction had 18 bases not matched to a gene; V was cut back by 2 bases and J by 5 bases. The germline CDR1 and CDR2 sequences are SGDLS and YYNGEE. CDR3 size: 18 residues. CDR3 amino acids: CASSVGRQNSGEGDEQYF. For the CDR3, the DNA is TGTGCCAGCAGCGTTGGTCGACAAAATAGCGGGGAGGGAGACGAGCAGTACTTC.

This clone was detected a few times. The rearrangement joins TRBV5-1 to TRBJ1-1; D is possibly TRBD1 (6 bases). This CDR3 has 14 residues. V gave up 1 base and J gave up 5 bases, with 12 bases separating them. Germline CDR1 reads SGHRS; CDR2 reads YFSETQ. This CDR3 reads CASSLSGGETEAFF. The DNA of the CDR3 is TGCGCCAGCAGCTTGAGCGGGGGCGAGACTGAAGCTTTCTTT.

This chain links TRBV6-1 with TRBJ1-5; tentative D call: TRBD1 (5 bases). Per germline, CDR1 MNHNS and CDR2 SASEGT. The CDR3 is 15 amino acids. Between the trimmed V and J ends, which lost 1 base and 6 bases, there was a span of 13 bases. The CDR3 sequence: CASSEGGRQGQPQHF. As DNA, the CDR3 is TGTGCCAGCAGTGAAGGCGGAAGGCAGGGTCAGCCCCAGCATTTT.

The chain recombines TRBV7-9 with TRBJ1-2; TRBD1 matches 8 bases. The CDR3 sequence is 14 residues long. V was pared by 2 bases and J by 6 bases, with 5 bases of the junction left unmatched. The germline CDR1 and CDR2 sequences are SEHNR and FQNEAQ (reference sequence). CDR3 nucleotides: TGTGCCAGCAGCTTACAGGGGGCGGTACATGGCTACACCTTC. Translated, it gives CASSLQGAVHGYTF.

V and J are TRBV2 and TRBJ1-1, with a tentative D call TRBD1 (5 bases). This CDR3 contains 13 residues. Germline lookup yields CDR1 SNHLY and CDR2 FYNNEI. The V and J ends lost 1 base and 9 bases respectively, with 12 bases between them. The CDR3 protein is CASSEGSGYQAFF. Here the CDR3 DNA reads TGTGCCAGCAGTGAAGGGTCAGGGTATCAAGCTTTCTTT.

This chain links TRBV2 with TRBJ2-7; maybe TRBD2 (5 bases). This CDR3 has 16 amino acids. V was cut by 6 bases and J by 0 bases, with 18 bases left in between. The germline CDR1 and CDR2 sequences are SNHLY and FYNNEI. The CDR3, as DNA: TGTGCCAGCAGAGCCCTGTCGGGGTGGAGCTCCTACGAGCAGTACTTC. Translated, it gives CASRALSGWSSYEQYF.

This chain connects TRBV3-1 (or the pseudogene TRBV3-2) to TRBJ1-1; D remains ambiguous. The germline CDR1 and CDR2 sequences are LGHDT and YNNKEL (reference sequence). CDR3 length: 14 residues. The germline V and J ends were trimmed by 2 bases and 5 bases, with 12 bases remaining between them. This CDR3 reads CASSQTAGETEAFF. The CDR3 coding sequence is TGTGCCAGCAGCCAAACGGCCGGGGAAACTGAAGCTTTCTTT.

A few counts support this clone. J is TRBJ2-7 and V is TRBV4-1; D not resolved. The CDR3 loop spans 13 amino acids. V lost 1 base, J lost 3 bases, and 7 bases lay in between. The germline CDR1 and CDR2 sequences are MGHRA and YSYEKL. The CDR3 loop reads CASSQAGLYEQYF. CDR3 nucleotides: TGCGCCAGCAGCCAAGCGGGTCTCTACGAGCAGTACTTC.

J is TRBJ1-1 and V is TRBV7-7; no firm D call. This CDR3 is built from 13 residues. Looked up from germline, CDR1 is SSHAT and CDR2 is FNYEAQ (reference sequence). The V gene lost 5 bases and the J gene lost 3 bases, with 10 bases spanning the gap. The CDR3 region has the DNA TGTGCCAGCAGCCCCCTATCGGACACTGAAGCTTTCTTT. Its protein product is CASSPLSDTEAFF.

This rearrangement joins TRBV6-4 to TRBJ2-1, with 10 bases that match TRBD2. CDR1 and CDR2 from the germline V gene are MRHNA and SNTAGT. V shed 4 bases, J shed 5 bases, and the junction held 8 bases outside the gene matches. The CDR3 loop spans 16 amino acids. The chain's CDR3 is CASSADPSGGNNEQFF. CDR3 in DNA: TGTGCCAGCAGTGCCGACCCTAGCGGGGGTAACAATGAGCAGTTCTTC.

The V call is TRBV25-1, the J call TRBJ1-1; 8 bases are a match to TRBD1. V lost 3 bases and J lost 3; bases outside the gene matches: 9. CDR1 is MGHDK and CDR2 is SYGVNS in the germline V gene. The length of the CDR3 is 16 residues. The CDR3 sequence is CASSEHRGGRYTEAFF. Written as DNA, the CDR3 is TGTGCCAGCAGTGAGCACAGGGGGGGAAGGTACACTGAAGCTTTCTTT.

The chain is built from TRBV4-1 and TRBJ2-3; a weak D match, TRBD2 (6 bases). Germline CDR1 and CDR2: MGHRA and YSYEKL. Trimming cost V 4 bases and J 8 bases, with 22 bases left between them. CDR3 length equals 16 residues. CDR3 bases: TGCGCCAGCAGCCGGAATCGGGGGACCACGGGTGGTACGCAGTATTTT. Protein: CASSRNRGTTGGTQYF.

Only one count was recorded for this clone. The chain links TRBV3-1 (or the pseudogene TRBV3-2) to TRBJ2-6; D may be TRBD1 (5 bases). This CDR3 region has 16 residues. Germline V gene data show CDR1 as LGHDT and CDR2 as YNNKEL (reference sequence). The V end lost 5 bases, the J end lost 0 bases, and 11 bases lay between the germline ends. The CDR3 sequence: CASSGRRGSGANVLTF. CDR3 sequence (DNA): TGTGCCAGCAGCGGCCGTAGGGGCTCTGGGGCCAACGTCCTGACTTTC.

This rearrangement joins TRBV20-1 to TRBJ2-1, with D possibly TRBD2 on 5 matching bases. Trimming stripped 2 bases from V and 10 bases from J, with 9 bases between. This CDR3 has 11 amino acids. Germline CDR1 reads DFQATT; CDR2 reads SNEGSKA (reference sequence). The CDR3 loop is CSARLRGEQFF. CDR3 DNA: TGCAGTGCTAGATTACGCGGGGAGCAGTTCTTC.

CDR3 protein: CASIKGQGQVTSGANVLTF. The CDR3 nucleotides read TGTGCCAGTATCAAGGGACAGGGGCAGGTTACGTCTGGGGCCAACGTCCTGACTTTC. V and J are TRBV19 and TRBJ2-6; 10 nucleotides line up with TRBD1. In germline, CDR1 is LNHDA, CDR2 SQIVND (reference sequence). The CDR3 spans 19 residues. V was pared by 7 bases and J by 1 base, with 13 bases of the junction left unmatched.

In its sample, this clone was seen a few times. This chain uses TRBV5-1 with TRBJ1-2; D might be TRBD1 (6 bases). The CDR3 covers 13 residues. The V end lost 4 bases, the J end lost 6 bases, and 13 bases lay between the germline ends. The germline V gene has CDR1 SGHRS and CDR2 YFSETQ. The CDR3 DNA reads as TGCGCCAGCAGCAAGACAGGACCAAATGGCTACACCTTC. It encodes CASSKTGPNGYTF.

The chain carries TRBV19 and TRBJ1-2, with TRBD1 matching 9 bases. The CDR3 loop spans 16 amino acids. CDR1 LNHDA and CDR2 SQIVND come from the germline V gene (reference sequence). V was pared by 5 bases and J by 5 bases, with 12 bases of the junction left unmatched. The CDR3 DNA sequence: TGTGCCAGTAGTCCGTTACAGGGGGCGTTGCTTTATGGCTACACCTTC. Residues: CASSPLQGALLYGYTF.

The CDR3 loop reads CASSVGGGVASTDTQYF. DNA for the CDR3: TGTGCCAGCAGTGTAGGAGGGGGGGTTGCAAGCACAGATACGCAGTATTTT. The chain is built from TRBV6-1 and TRBJ2-3; a possible D gene is TRBD2 (7 bases). This CDR3 is 17 amino acids long. CDR1 and CDR2 from the germline V gene are MNHNS and SASEGT. The V gene lost 4 bases and the J gene lost 0 bases, with 17 bases spanning the gap.

This chain joins TRBV5-6 and TRBJ2-5; 10 nucleotides match TRBD1. CDR1 and CDR2 from the germline V gene are SGHDT and YYEEEE. With V trimmed by 5 bases and J by 4 bases, 8 bases remained unmatched. The CDR3 spans 15 residues. The CDR3 sequence is CASSWGTGEGETQYF. The CDR3 coding sequence is TGTGCCAGCAGTTGGGGGACAGGGGAGGGAGAGACCCAGTACTTC.

This rearrangement joins TRBV19 to TRBJ2-1, with 7 bases identical to TRBD2. This CDR3 is 14 amino acids long. Germline CDR1 is LNHDA and CDR2 is SQIVND (reference sequence). V gave up 5 bases and J gave up 5 bases; unmatched junction bases: 6. DNA of the CDR3: TGTGCCAGTAGTTTTCAGGGACTAAACAATGAGCAGTTCTTC. It is translated as CASSFQGLNNEQFF.

This clone was found a few times. This rearrangement joins TRBV9 to TRBJ1-5; no firm D call. Trimming took 2 bases from V and 8 from J, leaving 11 bases between them. The germline CDR1 and CDR2 sequences are SGDLS and YYNGEE. The length of the CDR3 is 13 residues. As DNA, the CDR3 is TGTGCCAGCAGCGTCACCCCCGGAGAGCCCCAGCATTTT. Residues: CASSVTPGEPQHF.

The J gene is TRBJ2-1, the V gene TRBV9, with unresolved D. V lost 0 bases to trimming and J lost 0 bases, with 7 bases between them. This CDR3 region has 15 residues. Germline CDR1 is SGDLS and CDR2 is YYNGEE. The CDR3 protein is CASSVGAVSYNEQFF. CDR3 nucleotide sequence: TGTGCCAGCAGCGTAGGGGCCGTCTCCTACAATGAGCAGTTCTTC.

CDR3 amino acids: CASSVVDGGWEVAEAFF. The CDR3, as DNA: TGTGCCAGCAGCGTAGTGGATGGGGGGTGGGAGGTGGCTGAAGCTTTCTTT. The chain combines TRBV9 with TRBJ1-1; a possible D gene is TRBD1 (5 bases). V was cut by 0 bases and J by 6 bases, with 21 bases left in between. CDR1 is SGDLS, CDR2 YYNGEE, per germline. The CDR3 has 17 amino acids.

The genes are TRBV5-4 and TRBJ1-1; D is ambiguous. Germline CDR1 reads SGHNT; CDR2 reads YYREEE (reference sequence). The CDR3 runs to 14 residues. V lost 2 bases to trimming and J lost 4 bases, with 12 bases between them. CDR3 nucleotides: TGTGCCAGCAGCTTTTGGGGAGAGGCCACTGAAGCTTTCTTT. It codes for CASSFWGEATEAFF.

As regards this clone: Germline and junction disagree at one end, which may indicate a read error. V usage is TRBV6-5 and J usage is TRBJ2-7; unclear D gene. The CDR3 runs 14 residues. CDR1 is MNHEY, CDR2 SVGAGI, per germline. The CDR3 reads CASSYSMADYEQYF. The CDR3 DNA sequence: TGTGCCAGCAGCTACTCCATGGCGGACTACGAGCAGTACTTC.

Concerning this clone itself: The sample has other DNA sequences that encode this CDR3 too. The V gene is TRBV5-1, the J gene TRBJ1-1; no reliable D call. Looked up from germline, CDR1 is SGHRS and CDR2 is YFSETQ. This CDR3 has 14 amino acids. Trimming left V 2 bases short and J 0 bases short, with 8 bases between. CDR3 protein: CASSLEGLNTEAFF. The CDR3 region has the DNA TGCGCCAGCAGCTTAGAGGGCTTGAACACTGAAGCTTTCTTT.

The chain recombines TRBV7-8 with TRBJ1-2; TRBD1 might be the D (6 bases). The CDR3 is made up of 14 amino acids. Germline values: CDR1 SGHVS, CDR2 FQNEAQ. V was cut by 2 bases and J by 6 bases, with 13 bases left in between. CDR3 loop: CASSLFRGRDGYTF. CDR3 DNA sequence: TGTGCCAGCAGCTTATTCAGGGGAAGAGATGGCTACACCTTC.